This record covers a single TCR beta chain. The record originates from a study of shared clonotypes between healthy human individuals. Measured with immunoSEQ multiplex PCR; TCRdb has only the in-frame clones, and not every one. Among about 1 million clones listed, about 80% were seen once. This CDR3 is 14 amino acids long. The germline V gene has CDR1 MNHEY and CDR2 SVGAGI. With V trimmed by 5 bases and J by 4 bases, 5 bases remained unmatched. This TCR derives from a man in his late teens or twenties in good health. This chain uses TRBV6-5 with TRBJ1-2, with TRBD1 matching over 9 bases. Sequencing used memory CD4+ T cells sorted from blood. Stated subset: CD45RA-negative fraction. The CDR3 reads CASSPTGGAYGYTF. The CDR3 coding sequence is TGTGCCAGCAGTCCTACAGGGGGCGCCTATGGCTACACCTTC.